This T cell receptor (beta chain) came from a study of T cells in Graves' hyperthyroidism and ophthalmopathy. The wider study: Blood was drawn when the patient was first diagnosed and still untreated.

Uncontrolled infection, other autoimmune disease, pregnancy or lactation barred patients from enrollment. In making diagnoses, clinical symptoms, serum thyroxine and TRAb, thyroid ultrasound and orbital computed tomography were all used. Amplification targeted TCR beta CDR3 regions from RNA transcripts. The study used the HTBI primer set for a first-round RT-PCR of the TCR CDR3. One entry per CDR3 protein, called by TCRdb with MiXCR from the multiplex PCR reads. Of some 500,000 distinct CDR3 sequences in the sample, 15% to 20% were seen once. This clonotype was detected a few times. Trimming took 0 bases from V and 2 from J, leaving 10 bases between them. Germline assignment: CDR1 SGHRS and CDR2 YFSETQ. The CDR3 extends over 15 amino acids.

The sequence was collected from a woman in her 30s with Graves' ophthalmopathy. Source material: blood. The V call is TRBV5-1, the J call TRBJ2-3; D uncertain. In DNA form, the CDR3 reads TGCGCCAGCAGCTTGGAGTTTTCCCCCACAGATACGCAGTATTTT. It encodes CASSLEFSPTDTQYF. Drawing the rest from reference TRBV5-1 and TRBJ2-3, the complete variable domain is KAGVTQTPRYLIKTRGQQVTLSCSPISGHRSVSWYQQTPGQGLQFLFEYFSETQRNKGNFPGRFSGRQFSNSRSEMNVSTLELGDSALYLCASSLEFSPTDTQYFGPGTRLTVL.